This entry is about one TCR beta chain. This table comes from immunoSEQ multiplex PCR, and its TCRdb copy is limited to in-frame clones, with some not included. The sample has roughly 170,000 clones, just under 85% seen once. Trimming cost V 6 bases and J 6 bases; bases outside gene matches: 18. The V gene's germline CDR1 is SEHNR and CDR2 FQNEAQ (reference sequence). The CDR3 runs 17 residues. These data are taken from a study of blood T cell repertoires in COVID-19. Whole-study context: Material from acute and convalescent COVID-19 was sourced from the United States, Italy and Spain. Nucleic acid was either cDNA or gDNA, and it came from T cells, B-cell-depleted T cells, or PBMCs.

Sequenced sample: peripheral blood. The chain carries TRBV7-9 and TRBJ2-7; 9 bases fit TRBD2. The TCR originated in a man in his forties who had recovered from COVID-19. CDR3 residues: CASRPTSPGLADREQYF. The DNA for the CDR3 is TGTGCCAGCAGGCCTACATCTCCGGGACTAGCAGACCGCGAGCAGTACTTC.